The 32 T cell receptor beta chains listed next were all sequenced from one sample in a study of blood T cell repertoires in COVID-19. Libraries were prepared by immunoSEQ multiplex PCR; TCRdb keeps only in-frame clonotypes and omits some of them. The sample records about 100,000 clones, 85% being singletons. The sample comprised peripheral blood. Receptor source: a human donor in a cohort sampled during active COVID-19.

The chain uses TRBV19 and TRBJ1-1; no firm D call. The V end was cut by 3 bases, the J end by 1 base, with 9 bases between. The germline V gene encodes CDR1 LNHDA and CDR2 SQIVND (reference sequence). This CDR3 spans 14 amino acids. For the CDR3, the DNA is TGTGCCAGTAGTATGGTCCTTAGGAACACTGAAGCTTTCTTT. Its protein is CASSMVLRNTEAFF.

The chain employs TRBV3-1 (or the pseudogene TRBV3-2) and TRBJ1-5, with TRBD1 identical over 10 bases. The V gene's germline CDR1 is LGHDT and CDR2 YNNKEL (reference sequence). Losses at the gene ends were 5 bases for V and 5 bases for J; bases not matched to a gene: 6. This CDR3 has 15 amino acids. CDR3 amino acids: CASSVDRGLHQPQHF. DNA for the CDR3: TGTGCCAGCAGCGTCGACAGGGGGCTTCATCAGCCCCAGCATTTT.

V is TRBV7-9 and J is TRBJ1-2, with D maybe TRBD1 (6 bases). V was clipped by 3 bases and J by 2 bases, with 19 bases between them. Germline CDR1 is SEHNR and CDR2 is FQNEAQ (reference sequence). The CDR3 runs 17 residues. The CDR3 sequence is CASSFNNRVGSNYGYTF. The CDR3, as DNA: TGTGCCAGCAGCTTCAATAACAGGGTAGGATCCAACTATGGCTACACCTTC.

This chain links TRBV5-4 with TRBJ1-1; the match to TRBD1 covers 9 bases. Germline loops: CDR1 SGHNT, CDR2 YYREEE (reference sequence). J was trimmed by 4 bases and V by 4 bases; bases with no gene match: 11. The CDR3 totals 16 residues. The CDR3 spells CASSRPPTGGLTEAFF. The CDR3 DNA is TGTGCCAGCAGCAGACCCCCGACAGGGGGTCTCACTGAAGCTTTCTTT.

This chain links TRBV5-6 with TRBJ1-1; 7 bases match TRBD1. CDR3 size: 14 residues. Germline V gives CDR1 SGHDT, CDR2 YYEEEE. The ends lost 4 bases at V and 0 bases at J; junction bases unmatched: 3. This chain's CDR3 is CASSTGQLNTEAFF. As DNA, the CDR3 is TGTGCCAGCAGCACGGGACAGCTGAACACTGAAGCTTTCTTT.

This clone was recorded only once. The chain combines TRBV7-6 with TRBJ2-1, with D possibly being TRBD2 (6 bases). This CDR3 spans 15 amino acids. V shed 0 bases and J shed 3 bases, with 9 bases lying between them. CDR1 is SGHVS, CDR2 FNYEAQ, per germline. The CDR3 here is CASSLASGNYNEQFF. The DNA for the CDR3 is TGTGCCAGCAGCTTAGCTAGCGGCAACTACAATGAGCAGTTCTTC.

This rearrangement joins TRBV24-1 to TRBJ2-1; 8 bases agree with TRBD1. J was trimmed by 7 bases and V by 9 bases; bases with no gene match: 10. Per the germline V gene, CDR1 is KGHDR and CDR2 is SFDVKD. CDR3 length equals 14 residues. The CDR3 coding sequence is TGTGCCACCCCCAGCAGGGGGCGCAATAATGAGCAGTTCTTC. Translating gives CATPSRGRNNEQFF.

V gene TRBV5-6 combines with J gene TRBJ1-2, with a tentative D call TRBD1 (6 bases). Germline V gives CDR1 SGHDT, CDR2 YYEEEE. V dropped 3 bases and J dropped 5 bases, with 17 bases sitting between them. CDR3 length: 15 amino acids. CDR3 region: CASSSDPTGLYGYTF. The CDR3 DNA is TGTGCCAGCAGCTCGGACCCTACAGGGTTATATGGCTACACCTTC.

In nucleotides, the CDR3 is TGCAAACTCCAGGGTACCGTTGAAGCTTTCTTT. Residues: CKLQGTVEAFF. V and J are TRBV20-1 and TRBJ1-1; tentative D call: TRBD1 (5 bases). The CDR3 covers 11 residues. CDR1 and CDR2 (germline): DFQATT, SNEGSKA (reference sequence).

The V and J genes are TRBV6-2 or TRBV6-3 and TRBJ1-1; TRBD1 matches 9 bases. Germline CDR1 MNHEY, CDR2 SVGEGT. Germline trimming cut 0 bases from V and 8 bases from J; bases unmatched to any gene: 4. The CDR3 is 14 residues long. The CDR3 region has the DNA TGTGCCAGCAGTTACTCGACAGGGGGTTTAGAAGCTTTCTTT. This gives the protein CASSYSTGGLEAFF.

Of note for this clone: A junction boundary mismatches the germline segment, possibly from a read error. The chain recombines TRBV2 with TRBJ2-3; tentative D call: TRBD1 (6 bases). Germline values: CDR1 SNHLY, CDR2 FYNNEI. This CDR3 is built from 15 residues. The CDR3 nucleotides are TGCCGGTCCAGAAGGAACAGGGCGAGCACAGATACGCAGTATTTT. Protein sequence: CRSRRNRASTDTQYF.

This clone was seen a single time. V is TRBV6-6 and J is TRBJ1-1, with 7 bases matching TRBD1. Germline V gene data show CDR1 as MNHNY and CDR2 as SVGAGI (reference sequence). V shed 5 bases and J 8 bases; nucleotides not matched to a gene: 5. CDR3 length equals 12 residues. The CDR3 region is CASSPRDSEAFF. The CDR3 DNA reads TGTGCCAGCAGTCCCCGGGACAGCGAAGCTTTCTTT.

The chain is built from TRBV5-8 and TRBJ1-2; a possible D gene is TRBD1 (6 bases). Trimming left V 4 bases short and J 7 bases short, with 14 bases between. The CDR3 length is 13 residues. Germline CDR1 SGHTS, CDR2 YDEGEE. This chain's CDR3 is CASSGGGQSGYTF. Written as DNA, the CDR3 is TGTGCCAGCAGCGGCGGGGGGCAGAGTGGCTACACCTTC.

This chain joins TRBV3-1 (or the pseudogene TRBV3-2) and TRBJ2-2, with 9 bases aligning to TRBD1. The CDR3 has 16 amino acids. V lost 5 bases, J lost 4 bases, and 8 bases stayed unmatched. Per germline, CDR1 LGHDT and CDR2 YNNKEL (reference sequence). This chain's CDR3 is CASSSSPGQGTGELFF. The CDR3 DNA is TGTGCCAGCAGCTCTAGTCCGGGACAGGGCACCGGGGAGCTGTTTTTT.

This chain joins TRBV24-1 and TRBJ2-1, with 11 positions matching TRBD1. The germline CDR1 and CDR2 sequences are KGHDR and SFDVKD. The length of the CDR3 is 17 residues. V was clipped by 5 bases and J by 5 bases; unmatched bases: 10. CDR3 DNA sequence: TGTGCCACCAGTGTCTCTCCGGGACAGGGGGAAGACAATGAGCAGTTCTTC. Its translation is CATSVSPGQGEDNEQFF.

The V call is TRBV2, the J call TRBJ2-3; D gene unclear. V lost 5 bases to trimming and J lost 7 bases, with 10 bases between them. Germline V CDR1 and CDR2: SNHLY, FYNNEI. The CDR3 extends over 12 amino acids. CDR3 loop: CASSPSGNTQYF. As DNA, the CDR3 is TGTGCCAGCAGTCCTTCAGGAAATACGCAGTATTTT.

This chain connects TRBV6-5 to TRBJ2-1; possibly TRBD2 for D (6 bases). Germline lookup yields CDR1 MNHEY and CDR2 SVGAGI. V was shortened by 4 bases and J by 1 base, with 11 bases between the two germline ends. The CDR3 is 15 amino acids. The CDR3 DNA is TGTGCCAGCAGTTTCGGGCGGGGTTCCTACAATGAGCAGTTCTTC. Its translation: CASSFGRGSYNEQFF.

The CDR3 DNA sequence: TGCGCCAGCAGCCGGGACAGTGGCACAGAAGCTTTCTTT. Translated, it gives CASSRDSGTEAFF. This chain uses TRBV5-1 with TRBJ1-1, with TRBD1 matching over 7 bases. The CDR3 has 13 amino acids. Germline V gene sequence: CDR1 SGHRS, CDR2 YFSETQ. Germline trimming cut 4 bases from V and 8 bases from J; bases unmatched to any gene: 8.

The chain recombines TRBV27 with TRBJ1-4; no definite D call. Trimming took off 1 base at V and 7 bases at J, with 4 bases between the two ends. In germline, CDR1 is MNHEY, CDR2 SMNVEV (reference sequence). The CDR3 extends over 12 amino acids. The CDR3 sequence is CASSLYGEKLFF. CDR3 nucleotide sequence: TGTGCCAGCAGTTTATACGGTGAAAAACTGTTTTTT.

This chain joins TRBV27 and TRBJ2-2, with 7 bases matching TRBD2. With 4 bases clipped from V and 6 bases from J, the junction kept 17 bases outside the gene matches. Per the germline V gene, CDR1 is MNHEY and CDR2 is SMNVEV (reference sequence). This CDR3 comprises 18 residues. CDR3 bases: TGTGCCAGCAGTTCAACAACGGCTGGCGGGGGAAGCTCCGGGGAGCTGTTTTTT. Its protein product is CASSSTTAGGGSSGELFF.

A few counts support this clone. V gene TRBV2 combines with J gene TRBJ1-5; D call uncertain. V was pared by 4 bases and J by 1 base, with 5 bases between. Germline CDR1 reads SNHLY; CDR2 reads FYNNEI. There are 13 residues in the CDR3. Written as DNA, the CDR3 is TGTGCCAGCAGTGGCGGGAGCAATCAGCCCCAGCATTTT. It is translated as CASSGGSNQPQHF.

This clone appeared a few times. The V and J genes are TRBV14 and TRBJ1-4; D call uncertain. Trimming shortened V by 3 bases and J by 2 bases, and 10 bases separated the two germline ends. CDR1 and CDR2 (germline): SGHDN, FVKESK. CDR3 length: 15 amino acids. The CDR3 loop is CASSQLRTTNEKLFF. The CDR3, as DNA: TGTGCCAGCAGCCAGCTTCGAACTACTAATGAAAAACTGTTTTTT.

This clone was recorded a few times. This chain links TRBV5-1 with TRBJ2-5, with TRBD2 as a possible D gene (6 bases). V dropped 3 bases and J dropped 4 bases, with 13 bases sitting between them. CDR1 is SGHRS, CDR2 YFSETQ, per germline. There are 14 residues in the CDR3. This CDR3 is CASSSGGSGETQYF. Written as DNA, the CDR3 is TGCGCCAGCAGCTCCGGTGGTAGCGGAGAGACCCAGTACTTC.

The chain couples TRBV5-1 to TRBJ2-5, with D perhaps matching TRBD1 (6 bases). V lost 4 bases, J lost 5 bases, and 18 bases lay in between. CDR1 SGHRS and CDR2 YFSETQ come from the germline V gene. This CDR3 contains 15 residues. The CDR3 bases are TGCGCCAGCAGCCCCACCGGGACAAAGGGGGAGACCCAGTACTTC. Its translation: CASSPTGTKGETQYF.

J is TRBJ1-6 and V is TRBV15, with D maybe TRBD1 (6 bases). This CDR3 spans 17 amino acids. The V and J ends lost 9 bases and 0 bases respectively, with 18 bases between them. The V gene's germline CDR1 is LNHNV and CDR2 YYDKDF (reference sequence). This CDR3 is CATAPDRLSSYNSPLHF. As DNA, the CDR3 is TGTGCCACTGCCCCGGACAGATTAAGCTCCTATAATTCACCCCTCCACTTT.

This clone is a singleton in its sample. This chain joins TRBV5-1 and TRBJ2-3, with 13 nucleotides matching TRBD2. This CDR3 region has 19 residues. Germline assignment: CDR1 SGHRS and CDR2 YFSETQ. After removal of 0 bases from V and 0 bases from J, the junction contained 7 bases not matched to a gene. The CDR3 spells CASSLGLAGGITSTDTQYF. The CDR3 DNA reads TGCGCCAGCAGCTTGGGACTAGCGGGGGGAATCACTAGCACAGATACGCAGTATTTT. The whole variable domain, filled in from reference TRBV5-1 and TRBJ2-3, reads KAGVTQTPRYLIKTRGQQVTLSCSPISGHRSVSWYQQTPGQGLQFLFEYFSETQRNKGNFPGRFSGRQFSNSRSEMNVSTLELGDSALYLCASSLGLAGGITSTDTQYFGPGTRLTVL.

In its sample, this clone was seen a few times. The rearrangement joins TRBV9 to TRBJ2-3; D is perhaps TRBD1 (5 bases). From germline, CDR1 is SGDLS and CDR2 YYNGEE. V was clipped by 4 bases and J by 5 bases, with 14 bases between them. The CDR3 spans 14 residues. In nucleotides, the CDR3 is TGTGCCAGCAGCACAGGAGTCGTGGGAGATACGCAGTATTTT. Its protein is CASSTGVVGDTQYF.

The chain uses TRBV25-1 and TRBJ1-2; D is possibly TRBD1 (5 bases). From germline, CDR1 is MGHDK and CDR2 SYGVNS. V dropped 6 bases and J dropped 2 bases, with 13 bases sitting between them. The CDR3 covers 14 residues. CDR3 bases: TGTGCCAGCAGGTGGGGGGACGGAAACTATGGCTACACCTTC. Its protein is CASRWGDGNYGYTF.

The V and J genes are TRBV7-2 and TRBJ1-2; D is perhaps TRBD1 (6 bases). CDR1 is SGHTA and CDR2 is FQGNSA in the germline V gene. V was shortened by 3 bases and J by 7 bases, with 15 bases between the two germline ends. The CDR3 totals 14 residues. CDR3 region: CASSFSAGTFGYTF. CDR3 DNA: TGTGCCAGCAGCTTCTCGGCCGGGACATTTGGCTACACCTTC.

Concerning this clone itself: This sample also contains other DNA sequences that code for the same CDR3. V and J are TRBV7-9 and TRBJ2-6; 8 bases are a match to TRBD1. The CDR3 loop spans 15 amino acids. With V trimmed by 5 bases and J by 2 bases, 2 bases remained unmatched. Germline CDR1 and CDR2: SEHNR and FQNEAQ (reference sequence). CDR3 loop: CASSLDRAGANVLTF. The CDR3 DNA reads TGTGCCAGCAGCCTGGACAGGGCTGGGGCCAACGTCCTGACTTTC.

This chain joins TRBV5-1 and TRBJ2-1; 7 bases agree with TRBD1. CDR3 length: 13 residues. CDR1 is SGHRS and CDR2 is YFSETQ in the germline V gene. V lost 6 bases and J lost 5; bases outside the gene matches: 5. The CDR3 spells CASTRDRNNEQFF. The DNA for the CDR3 is TGCGCCAGCACCCGGGACAGAAACAATGAGCAGTTCTTC.

The chain carries TRBV7-9 and TRBJ1-6; 7 positions agree with TRBD1. From germline, CDR1 is SEHNR and CDR2 FQNEAQ (reference sequence). The V gene end was trimmed by 5 bases and the J gene end by 7 bases; junction bases not matched to a gene: 8. This CDR3 spans 15 amino acids. In DNA, the CDR3 is TGTGCCAGCAGCCTGGGGACAGCGTTAAATTCACCCCTCCACTTT. It encodes CASSLGTALNSPLHF.